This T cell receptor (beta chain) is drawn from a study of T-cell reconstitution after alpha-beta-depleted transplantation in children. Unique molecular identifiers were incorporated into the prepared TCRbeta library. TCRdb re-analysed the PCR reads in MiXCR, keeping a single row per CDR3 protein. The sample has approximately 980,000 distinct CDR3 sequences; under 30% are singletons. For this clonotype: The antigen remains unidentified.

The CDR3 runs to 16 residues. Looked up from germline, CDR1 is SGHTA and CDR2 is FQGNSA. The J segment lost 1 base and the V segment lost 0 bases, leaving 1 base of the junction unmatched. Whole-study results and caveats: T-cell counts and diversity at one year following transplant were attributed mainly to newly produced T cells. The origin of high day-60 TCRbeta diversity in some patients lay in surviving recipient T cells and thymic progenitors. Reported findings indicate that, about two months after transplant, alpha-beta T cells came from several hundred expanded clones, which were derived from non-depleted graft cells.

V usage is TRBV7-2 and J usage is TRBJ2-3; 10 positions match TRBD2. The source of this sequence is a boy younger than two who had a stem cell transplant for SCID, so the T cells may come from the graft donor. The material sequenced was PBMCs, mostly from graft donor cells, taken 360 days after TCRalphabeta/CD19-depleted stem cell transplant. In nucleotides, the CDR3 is TGTGCCAGCAGCTTAGCACTAGCGGGGCGCACAGATACGCAGTATTTT. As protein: CASSLALAGRTDTQYF.